Following are 32 T cell receptor beta chains from one sample sequenced in a study of cytomegalovirus exposure and HLA in healthy donors. 60 Vbeta and 13 Jbeta primers were used in PCR. Assay used: immunoSEQ multiplex PCR; TCRdb lists only in-frame clones, some missing. The table lists some 130,000 clones, roughly three quarters of them singletons, with around 2% in the top ten. The sample taken for sequencing was PBMCs. The receptors derive from a man between 25 and 39 years old in good health and CMV-seronegative.

This sequence joins TRBV6-5 and TRBJ2-7; TRBD2 aligns across 8 bases. Germline lookup yields CDR1 MNHEY and CDR2 SVGAGI. The CDR3 has 14 residues. Trimming removed 0 bases from V and 3 bases from J; junction bases left unmatched: 1. The chain's CDR3 is CASSYSSGGYEQYF. The CDR3 DNA reads as TGTGCCAGCAGTTACTCGAGCGGGGGCTACGAGCAGTACTTC.

This rearrangement joins TRBV14 to TRBJ2-2; 12 bases are a match to TRBD2. Trimming cost V 1 base and J 6 bases; bases outside gene matches: 6. CDR3 size: 17 residues. CDR1 and CDR2 from the germline V gene are SGHDN and FVKESK. The CDR3 bases are TGTGCCAGCAGCCAAGCTCTGACTAGCGGGAGTTCCGGGGAGCTGTTTTTT. Residues: CASSQALTSGSSGELFF.

The table lists this clone with a few counts. The CDR3, as DNA: TGTGCCACTACGGACAGAAGCTCCTACAATGAGCAGTTCTTC. It encodes CATTDRSSYNEQFF. This chain uses TRBV19 with TRBJ2-1; a possible D gene is TRBD1 (6 bases). This CDR3 has 14 residues. CDR1 and CDR2 (germline): LNHDA, SQIVND (reference sequence). V shed 10 bases and J shed 0 bases, with 13 bases lying between them.

The V call is TRBV7-2, the J call TRBJ2-5; TRBD2 agrees at 8 bases. The CDR3 consists of 15 residues. The germline V gene has CDR1 SGHTA and CDR2 FQGNSA. The junction had 4 bases not matched to a gene; V was cut back by 2 bases and J by 2 bases. In DNA form, the CDR3 reads TGTGCCAGCAGCTTACAAGCGGGAGAGCAAGAGACCCAGTACTTC. This sequence encodes CASSLQAGEQETQYF.

This clone was seen more than once but under ten times. The V call is TRBV6-6, the J call TRBJ2-1; 7 bases line up with TRBD1. V shed 5 bases and J 3 bases; nucleotides not matched to a gene: 7. Germline CDR1 is MNHNY and CDR2 is SVGAGI (reference sequence). The CDR3 spans 15 residues. Written as DNA, the CDR3 is TGTGCCAGCAGTCGAGGGACAGTTCTCTACAATGAGCAGTTCTTC. Amino acid sequence: CASSRGTVLYNEQFF.

There are a few counts of this clone. The CDR3 bases are TGTGCCAGCTCCGTGACCGGGACAGGCCAGGGCGGGCAGCCCCAGCATTTT. As protein: CASSVTGTGQGGQPQHF. The chain recombines TRBV18 with TRBJ1-5; 8 bases fit TRBD1. CDR1 KGHSH and CDR2 LQKENI come from the germline V gene. This CDR3 is 17 amino acids long. V was pared by 6 bases and J by 7 bases, with 17 bases of the junction left unmatched.

The chain carries TRBV9 and TRBJ2-5; 7 bases agree with TRBD1. The CDR3 loop spans 14 amino acids. V was clipped by 4 bases and J by 5 bases; unmatched bases: 8. Germline V CDR1 and CDR2: SGDLS, YYNGEE. CDR3 nucleotide sequence: TGTGCCAGCAGCCCTGGACAGGTAGGGGAGACCCAGTACTTC. It specifies CASSPGQVGETQYF.

The chain uses TRBV5-1 and TRBJ2-5; TRBD2 matches 10 bases. Germline CDR1 and CDR2: SGHRS and YFSETQ. With V trimmed by 4 bases and J by 1 base, 1 base remained unmatched. CDR3 length: 14 residues. The CDR3 DNA sequence: TGCGCCAGCAGCCGGACTAGCGGCCAAGAGACCCAGTACTTC. Protein: CASSRTSGQETQYF.

The chain couples TRBV15 to TRBJ1-4; maybe TRBD1 (5 bases). Germline CDR1 reads LNHNV; CDR2 reads YYDKDF (reference sequence). Deletions cut 5 bases from V and 8 bases from J, with 21 bases between. The CDR3 loop spans 16 amino acids. The CDR3 sequence: CATSVLMGQGVEKLFF. The CDR3 DNA reads TGTGCCACCAGCGTTCTTATGGGGCAGGGCGTCGAAAAACTGTTTTTT. The variable domain in full, with the rest retrieved from reference TRBV15 and TRBJ1-4, is DAMVIQNPRYQVTQFGKPVTLSCSQTLNHNVMYWYQQKSSQAPKLLFHYYDKDFNNEADTPDNFQSRRPNTSFCFLDIRSPGLGDTAMYLCATSVLMGQGVEKLFFGSGTQLSVL.

This chain links TRBV2 with TRBJ2-5; TRBD2 aligns across 7 bases. Trimming took 7 bases from V and 7 from J; bases not matched to a gene: 9. The V gene's germline CDR1 is SNHLY and CDR2 FYNNEI. The CDR3 is 13 residues long. The CDR3 sequence: CASTGAPGGTQYF. DNA of the CDR3: TGTGCCAGCACCGGAGCGCCGGGGGGGACCCAGTACTTC.

The genes are TRBV5-4 and TRBJ2-3; maybe TRBD2 (5 bases). Germline CDR1 reads SGHNT; CDR2 reads YYREEE (reference sequence). The V end lost 1 base, the J end lost 4 bases, and 10 bases lay between the germline ends. The CDR3 consists of 14 residues. The CDR3 nucleotides read TGTGCCAGCAGCTTGAAGCTAGCAGCAGATACGCAGTATTTT. Its protein product is CASSLKLAADTQYF.

This chain joins TRBV28 and TRBJ2-7, with D possibly TRBD2 on 5 matching bases. This CDR3 region has 14 residues. Per the germline V gene, CDR1 is MDHEN and CDR2 is SYDVKM. Trimming removed 3 bases from V and 2 bases from J, with 11 bases in between. The CDR3 DNA reads as TGTGCCAGCAGTTTCAACGGGAAGGCCTACGAGCAGTACTTC. It codes for CASSFNGKAYEQYF. Full variable domain (rest looked up from reference TRBV28 and TRBJ2-7): DVKVTQSSRYLVKRTGEKVFLECVQDMDHENMFWYRQDPGLGLRLIYFSYDVKMKEKGDIPEGYSVSREKKERFSLILESASTNQTSMYLCASSFNGKAYEQYFGPGTRLTVT.

The chain is built from TRBV7-8 and TRBJ2-7; D ambiguous. V lost 0 bases, J lost 4 bases, and 4 bases lay in between. The CDR3 is 12 amino acids. The V gene's germline CDR1 is SGHVS and CDR2 FQNEAQ. CDR3 sequence (DNA): TGTGCCAGCAGCTTAGCAGCTTACGAGCAGTACTTC. It encodes CASSLAAYEQYF.

J is TRBJ2-7 and V is TRBV10-2; 8 bases map to TRBD2. The CDR3 loop spans 14 amino acids. Germline CDR1 is WSHSY and CDR2 is SAAADI. With 10 bases clipped from V and 5 bases from J, the junction kept 13 bases outside the gene matches. Here the CDR3 reads CATQRSGSRDEQYF. In nucleotides, the CDR3 is TGCGCCACTCAACGGAGCGGGAGTCGCGACGAGCAGTACTTC.

The chain uses TRBV6-1 and TRBJ2-5, with 10 bases aligning to TRBD1. Germline V gene lookup returns CDR1 MNHNS and CDR2 SASEGT. J gave up 5 bases and V 3 bases, and 9 bases lay outside the gene matches. The CDR3 extends over 16 amino acids. In DNA, the CDR3 is TGTGCCAGCAGTGATAGACAGGGGGCGCCGTTGGAGACCCAGTACTTC. Amino acid sequence: CASSDRQGAPLETQYF.

The rearrangement uses TRBV6-6 and TRBJ2-2, with 9 bases that match TRBD1. The germline gives CDR1 MNHNY, CDR2 SVGAGI (reference sequence). J lost 5 bases, V lost 8 bases, and 9 bases had no gene match. This CDR3 spans 15 amino acids. CDR3 nucleotides: TGTGCCAGCGGAACACAGGGGGCCCAAACCGGGGAGCTGTTTTTT. It codes for CASGTQGAQTGELFF.

In DNA, the CDR3 is TGTGCCAGCTCACAAGAACAGGGGTTGGGGAACACTGAAGCTTTCTTT. Protein: CASSQEQGLGNTEAFF. V is TRBV18 and J is TRBJ1-1; TRBD1 matches at 7 bases. This CDR3 has 16 residues. The V segment lost 4 bases and the J segment 1 base; nucleotides outside the gene matches: 9. The germline V gene has CDR1 KGHSH and CDR2 LQKENI.

This chain links TRBV9 with TRBJ1-4, with D possibly matching TRBD1 (5 bases). Germline V gene sequence: CDR1 SGDLS, CDR2 YYNGEE. CDR3 length: 16 residues. Trimming took 0 bases from V and 3 from J, leaving 12 bases between them. The chain's CDR3 is CASSVAQGAANEKLFF. Written as DNA, the CDR3 is TGTGCCAGCAGCGTAGCCCAGGGTGCAGCTAATGAAAAACTGTTTTTT. The full variable domain, with the rest looked up from reference TRBV9 and TRBJ1-4, is DSGVTQTPKHLITATGQRVTLRCSPRSGDLSVYWYQQSLDQGLQFLIQYYNGEERAKGNILERFSAQQFPDLHSELNLSSLELGDSALYFCASSVAQGAANEKLFFGSGTQLSVL.

The chain links TRBV6-1 to TRBJ2-7; a weak D match, TRBD1 (6 bases). This CDR3 is 15 amino acids long. Germline V gene data show CDR1 as MNHNS and CDR2 as SASEGT. V lost 1 base and J 0 bases, leaving 10 bases between the germline ends. The DNA for the CDR3 is TGTGCCAGCAGTGAAGGGGGGCATTTCTCCTACGAGCAGTACTTC. Encoded protein: CASSEGGHFSYEQYF.

The count of this clone is one. V gene TRBV4-1 combines with J gene TRBJ2-3, with D possibly matching TRBD1 (6 bases). With 4 bases removed from V and 1 base from J, the gap between germline ends came to 12 bases. This CDR3 region has 15 residues. Germline CDR1 MGHRA, CDR2 YSYEKL. CDR3 nucleotides: TGCGCCAGCAGCCCCTTCCCAGGGGGCACAGATACGCAGTATTTT. This encodes CASSPFPGGTDTQYF.

The chain joins TRBV6-4 to TRBJ2-3, with D maybe TRBD2 (6 bases). The CDR3 is 14 amino acids. Germline loops: CDR1 MRHNA, CDR2 SNTAGT. V shed 4 bases and J shed 5 bases, with 13 bases lying between them. The CDR3 loop is CASSGGMGRDTQYF. CDR3 nucleotides: TGTGCCAGCAGTGGCGGGATGGGTAGAGATACGCAGTATTTT.

The chain is built from TRBV29-1 and TRBJ2-7, with 8 nucleotides matching TRBD1. Germline V gives CDR1 SQVTM, CDR2 ANQGSEA. This CDR3 region has 13 residues. Germline trimming cut 4 bases from V and 4 bases from J; bases unmatched to any gene: 6. The CDR3 nucleotides are TGCAGCGTTGCCCAGGGGGCTAGGTACGAGCAGTACTTC. Residues: CSVAQGARYEQYF.

The V gene is TRBV18, the J gene TRBJ1-5, with 7 nucleotides matching TRBD1. The V and J ends lost 2 bases and 7 bases, in that order; junction bases with no gene match: 11. Germline CDR1 is KGHSH and CDR2 is LQKENI. CDR3 length: 16 amino acids. CDR3 coding DNA: TGTGCCAGCTCACCAAAAGAGCTAGGGGGCGGGCAGCCCCAGCATTTT. Its translation is CASSPKELGGGQPQHF.

This clone was counted only a few times. This chain connects TRBV7-8 to TRBJ1-2; the match to TRBD1 covers 10 bases. V trimming: 1 base; J trimming: 6 bases; junction bases outside the gene matches: 2. Germline V gene sequence: CDR1 SGHVS, CDR2 FQNEAQ. The CDR3 covers 14 residues. The CDR3 reads CASSLGDRGHGYTF. CDR3 nucleotide sequence: TGTGCCAGCAGCTTAGGGGACAGGGGCCATGGCTACACCTTC.

The chain has TRBV10-2 and TRBJ2-2; TRBD2 matches at 8 bases. This CDR3 is built from 16 residues. From germline, CDR1 is WSHSY and CDR2 SAAADI. Trimming at V came to 8 bases and at J to 4 bases, leaving 12 bases not matched to a gene. The CDR3, as DNA: TGCGCCAGCCAAGGGAGCGGGAGCTCGGGCACCGGGGAGCTGTTTTTT. It yields the protein CASQGSGSSGTGELFF.

The chain has TRBV5-1 and TRBJ2-7; a weak D match, TRBD2 (5 bases). The germline V and J ends were trimmed by 4 bases and 5 bases, with 25 bases remaining between them. The CDR3 extends over 17 amino acids. CDR1 and CDR2 from the germline V gene are SGHRS and YFSETQ. In DNA, the CDR3 is TGCGCCAGCAGCCGCGAGGGTTGGACCTCGCCGAACAACGAGCAGTACTTC. Its protein product is CASSREGWTSPNNEQYF.

The chain carries TRBV18 and TRBJ1-1; D unclear. Germline values: CDR1 KGHSH, CDR2 LQKENI. The CDR3 extends over 15 amino acids. Trimming took 3 bases from V and 0 from J, leaving 11 bases between them. The CDR3 DNA reads TGTGCCAGCTCACCGACAAGGAACGTGAACACTGAAGCTTTCTTT. Translated: CASSPTRNVNTEAFF.

V is TRBV5-1 and J is TRBJ2-7, with 8 bases aligning to TRBD1. V dropped 4 bases and J dropped 2; count of bases not matched to a gene: 5. Germline values: CDR1 SGHRS, CDR2 YFSETQ. The CDR3 is 14 amino acids. The CDR3 here is CASSPGQATYEQYF. For the CDR3, the DNA is TGCGCCAGCAGCCCGGGACAGGCTACCTACGAGCAGTACTTC.

The chain couples TRBV18 to TRBJ2-2; D is perhaps TRBD1 (6 bases). The germline V and J ends were trimmed by 5 bases and 4 bases, with 14 bases remaining between them. CDR1 is KGHSH, CDR2 LQKENI, per germline. This CDR3 spans 15 amino acids. CDR3: CASSIQGAGTGELFF. CDR3 DNA: TGTGCCAGCTCAATACAGGGCGCTGGCACCGGGGAGCTGTTTTTT.

CDR3 DNA sequence: TGTGCCAGCAGCCAAGGTGACGGACTAGGTCAATATTCAGATACGCAGTATTTT. Encoded protein: CASSQGDGLGQYSDTQYF. The chain recombines TRBV4-2 with TRBJ2-3, with 7 bases fitting TRBD2. Germline trimming cut 1 base from V and 4 bases from J; bases unmatched to any gene: 14. The CDR3 extends over 18 amino acids. In germline, CDR1 is LGHNA, CDR2 YNFKEQ.

The CDR3 spells CASSPARDRMAGELFF. In DNA form, the CDR3 reads TGTGCCAGCAGCCCAGCCCGGGACAGGATGGCCGGGGAGCTGTTTTTT. The chain has TRBV7-6 and TRBJ2-2, with 8 bases identical to TRBD1. In germline, CDR1 is SGHVS, CDR2 FNYEAQ. CDR3 length: 16 residues. The V and J ends lost 5 bases and 6 bases, in that order; junction bases with no gene match: 11.

The V and J genes are TRBV19 and TRBJ2-7, with TRBD1 matching 7 bases. This CDR3 has 14 residues. The ends lost 4 bases at V and 3 bases at J; junction bases unmatched: 6. Per germline, CDR1 LNHDA and CDR2 SQIVND (reference sequence). CDR3 loop: CASSTPGQSYEQYF. The CDR3 DNA follows: TGTGCCAGTAGTACCCCGGGACAGAGCTACGAGCAGTACTTC.